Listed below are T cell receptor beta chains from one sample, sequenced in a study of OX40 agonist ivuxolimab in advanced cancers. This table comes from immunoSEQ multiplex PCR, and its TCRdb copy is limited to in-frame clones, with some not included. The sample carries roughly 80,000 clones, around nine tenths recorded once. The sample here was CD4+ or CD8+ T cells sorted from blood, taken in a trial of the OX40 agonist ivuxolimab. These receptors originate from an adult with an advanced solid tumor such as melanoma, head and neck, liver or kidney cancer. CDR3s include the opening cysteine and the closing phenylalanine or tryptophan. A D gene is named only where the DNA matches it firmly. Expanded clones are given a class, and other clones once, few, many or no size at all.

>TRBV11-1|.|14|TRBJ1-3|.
TGTGCCAGCAGCACACAGAACTCAGGGGACACCATATATTTT
CASSTQNSGDTIYF
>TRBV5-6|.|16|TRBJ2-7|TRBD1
TGTGCCAGCAGCTCAACCGGGACAGGGCCTTCCTACGAGCAGTACTTC
CASSSTGTGPSYEQYF
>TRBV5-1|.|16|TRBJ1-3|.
TGCGCCAGCAGCTTGGGGACTGCCCTCTCTGGAAACACCATATATTTT
CASSLGTALSGNTIYF
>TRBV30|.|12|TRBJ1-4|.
TGTGCCTGGACGAAGGGGTTTGAAAAACTGTTTTTT
CAWTKGFEKLFF
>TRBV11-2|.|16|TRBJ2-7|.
TGTGCCAGCAGCTCCGAGGGAGGCTCTAACACGTACGAGCAGTACTTC
CASSSEGGSNTYEQYF
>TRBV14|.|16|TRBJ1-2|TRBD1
TGTGCCAGCAGCCAAGATCTCCCGGGACAGTGGTATGGCTACACCTTC
CASSQDLPGQWYGYTF
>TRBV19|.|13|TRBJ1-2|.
TGTGCCAGTAGTATAGACAGCGCCTATGGCTACACCTTC
CASSIDSAYGYTF
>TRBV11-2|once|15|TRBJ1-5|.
TGTGCCAGCAGCGTCATAGCGGGAGGTCGTCAGCCCCAGCATTTT
CASSVIAGGRQPQHF
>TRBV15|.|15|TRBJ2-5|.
TGTGCCACCAGCCTTAATGGGGAAACACAAGAGACCCAGTACTTC
CATSLNGETQETQYF
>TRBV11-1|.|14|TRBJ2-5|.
TGTGCCAGCAGTCAGTCGGAGGTCCAAGAGACCCAGTACTTC
CASSQSEVQETQYF
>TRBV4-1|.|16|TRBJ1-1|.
TGCGCCAGCAGCCAAGGATTTCAGGGCAGAAGGACTGAAGCTTTCTTT
CASSQGFQGRRTEAFF
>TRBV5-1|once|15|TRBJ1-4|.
TGCGCCAGCAGCTTGGCACCCCCCGAAGGTGAAAAACTGTTTTTT
CASSLAPPEGEKLFF
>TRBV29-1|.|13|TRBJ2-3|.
TGCAGCGCCCTGGGGACCGGCAGGGATACGCAGTATTTT
CSALGTGRDTQYF
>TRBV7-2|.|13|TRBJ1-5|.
TGTGCCAGCAGCTTAGCATTGGATCAGCCCCAGCATTTT
CASSLALDQPQHF
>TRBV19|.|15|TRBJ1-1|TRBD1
TGTGCCAGTAGTCGAATACAGGGGCGCGGGACTGAAGCTTTCTTT
CASSRIQGRGTEAFF
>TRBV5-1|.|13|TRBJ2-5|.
TGCGCCAGCAGCTTAGGTAGCGAAGAGACCCAGTACTTC
CASSLGSEETQYF